This T cell receptor beta chain emerged from a study of T cell responses to AZD1222 COVID-19 vaccine. Regarding this clone: Its target is not known.

Sequencing used immunoSEQ multiplex PCR; TCRdb keeps in-frame clones, though not all of them. Found here are some 120,000 clones, about 88% of them singletons; the top ten hold about 29%. Overall study findings and caveats: Seropositive status at baseline applied to only six AZD1222 recipients.

This clonotype was sampled from an adult in good health. This specimen was peripheral blood, taken on day 0 of AZD1222 vaccination.

CDR3 in DNA: TGTGCCAGCAGTTACAACAGGGTCAAAAACATTCAGTACTTC. Its translation: CASSYNRVKNIQYF. J is TRBJ2-4 and V is TRBV6-5; possibly TRBD1 for D (6 bases). V lost 2 bases and J lost 3, with 8 bases in between. Per the germline V gene, CDR1 is MNHEY and CDR2 is SVGAGI. CDR3 length: 14 amino acids.